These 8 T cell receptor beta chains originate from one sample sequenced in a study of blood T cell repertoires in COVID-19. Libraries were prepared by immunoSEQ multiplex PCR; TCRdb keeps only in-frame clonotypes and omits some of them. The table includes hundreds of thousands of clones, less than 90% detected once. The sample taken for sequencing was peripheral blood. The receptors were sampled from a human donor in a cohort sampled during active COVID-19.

As DNA, the CDR3 is TGTGCCAGCGCCAGAGGCACCGGGGAGCTGTTTTTT. This sequence encodes CASARGTGELFF. The chain is built from TRBV7-9 and TRBJ2-2; no clear D gene. The CDR3 contains 12 residues. V was trimmed by 8 bases and J by 4 bases, leaving 8 bases between them. CDR1 is SEHNR, CDR2 FQNEAQ, per germline (reference sequence).

The DNA of the CDR3 is TGTGCCAGCAGCCAAGGCCGGGACTTCACCTACGAGCAGTACTTC. Translating it yields CASSQGRDFTYEQYF. The genes are TRBV14 and TRBJ2-7; a possible D gene is TRBD2 (6 bases). CDR1 and CDR2 (germline): SGHDN, FVKESK. Trimming shortened V by 1 base and J by 2 bases, and 12 bases separated the two germline ends. The CDR3 consists of 15 residues.

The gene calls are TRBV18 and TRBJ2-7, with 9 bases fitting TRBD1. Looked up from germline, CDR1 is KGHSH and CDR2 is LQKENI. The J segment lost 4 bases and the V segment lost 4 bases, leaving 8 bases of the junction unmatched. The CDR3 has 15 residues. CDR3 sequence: CASSHPGQGFYEQYF. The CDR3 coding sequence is TGTGCCAGCTCACACCCGGGACAGGGTTTTTACGAGCAGTACTTC.

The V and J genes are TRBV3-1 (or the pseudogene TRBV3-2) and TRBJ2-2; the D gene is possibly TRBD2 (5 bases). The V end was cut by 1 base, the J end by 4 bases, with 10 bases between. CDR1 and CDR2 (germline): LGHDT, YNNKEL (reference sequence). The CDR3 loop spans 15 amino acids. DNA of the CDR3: TGTGCCAGCAGCCAAGGAGGGCCCAGCACCGGGGAGCTGTTTTTT. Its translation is CASSQGGPSTGELFF.

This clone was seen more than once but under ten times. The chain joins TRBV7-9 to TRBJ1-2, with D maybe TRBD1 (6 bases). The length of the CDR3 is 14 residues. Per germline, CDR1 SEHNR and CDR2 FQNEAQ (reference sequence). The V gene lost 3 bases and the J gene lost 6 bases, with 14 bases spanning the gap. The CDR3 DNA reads TGTGCCAGCAGCTTCAGCCAGGGGCGAAATGGCTACACCTTC. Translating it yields CASSFSQGRNGYTF.

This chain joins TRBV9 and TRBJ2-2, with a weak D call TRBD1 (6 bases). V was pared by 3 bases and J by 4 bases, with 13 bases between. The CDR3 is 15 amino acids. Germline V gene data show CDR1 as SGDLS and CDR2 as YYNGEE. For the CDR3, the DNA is TGTGCCAGCAGCGGGAGACAGGTTGGCACCGGGGAGCTGTTTTTT. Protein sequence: CASSGRQVGTGELFF. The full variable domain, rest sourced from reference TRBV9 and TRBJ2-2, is DSGVTQTPKHLITATGQRVTLRCSPRSGDLSVYWYQQSLDQGLQFLIQYYNGEERAKGNILERFSAQQFPDLHSELNLSSLELGDSALYFCASSGRQVGTGELFFGEGSRLTVL.

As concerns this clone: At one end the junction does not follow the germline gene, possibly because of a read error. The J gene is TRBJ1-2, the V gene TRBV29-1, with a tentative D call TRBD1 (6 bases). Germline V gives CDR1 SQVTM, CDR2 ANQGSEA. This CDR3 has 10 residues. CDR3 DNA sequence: TGCAGCGTCGTAAACAGGGAACAGAGCTTC. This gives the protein CSVVNREQSF.

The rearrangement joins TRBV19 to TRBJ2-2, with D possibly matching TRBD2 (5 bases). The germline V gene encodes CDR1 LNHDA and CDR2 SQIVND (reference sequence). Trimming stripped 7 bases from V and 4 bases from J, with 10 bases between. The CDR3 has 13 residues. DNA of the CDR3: TGTGCCAGTAATCGGGGATTCACCGGGGAGCTGTTTTTT. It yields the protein CASNRGFTGELFF.